These 5 T cell receptor beta chains share one sample of origin, sequenced in a study of cytomegalovirus exposure and HLA in healthy donors. Vbeta (60) and Jbeta (13) primers were used in the PCR. The assay was immunoSEQ multiplex PCR, and TCRdb's table has in-frame clones only and misses some. The sample holds about 180,000 clones, around 82% seen once. Sequenced sample: PBMCs. These receptors were obtained from a woman between 50 and 59 years old in good health and CMV-seropositive.

The chain is built from TRBV28 and TRBJ1-2; a possible D gene is TRBD1 (6 bases). Germline lookup yields CDR1 MDHEN and CDR2 SYDVKM. Deletions cut 9 bases from V and 5 bases from J, with 16 bases between. This CDR3 comprises 13 residues. The CDR3 is CASRRQAVYGYTF. In DNA form, the CDR3 reads TGTGCCAGTAGGCGACAGGCGGTTTATGGCTACACCTTC.

The chain has TRBV7-9 and TRBJ1-1; D is unresolved. V lost 2 bases to trimming and J lost 3 bases, with 7 bases between them. The germline CDR1 and CDR2 sequences are SEHNR and FQNEAQ (reference sequence). This CDR3 has 13 residues. In nucleotides, the CDR3 is TGTGCCAGCAGCTTATCTGACTACACTGAAGCTTTCTTT. Translated: CASSLSDYTEAFF. The full variable domain, rest sourced from reference TRBV7-9 and TRBJ1-1, is DTGVSQNPRHKITKRGQNVTFRCDPISEHNRLYWYRQTLGQGPEFLTYFQNEAQLEKSRLLSDRFSAERPKGSFSTLEIQRTEQGDSAMYLCASSLSDYTEAFFGQGTRLTVV.

This chain joins TRBV19 and TRBJ2-1, with D possibly matching TRBD1 (5 bases). With 6 bases removed from V and 2 bases from J, the gap between germline ends came to 8 bases. This CDR3 comprises 13 residues. Germline-derived CDR1 and CDR2 are LNHDA and SQIVND (reference sequence). CDR3 sequence: CASRQAPYNEQFF. The CDR3 region has the DNA TGTGCCAGTAGACAGGCGCCCTACAATGAGCAGTTCTTC.

In this sample, this clone turned up a few times. The gene calls are TRBV27 and TRBJ1-2; D unclear. The CDR3 contains 15 residues. Germline-derived CDR1 and CDR2 are MNHEY and SMNVEV (reference sequence). V was shortened by 0 bases and J by 5 bases, with 13 bases between the two germline ends. The CDR3 nucleotides read TGTGCCAGCAGTTTATCCCCAGGTAGTAGATATGGCTACACCTTC. Amino acid sequence: CASSLSPGSRYGYTF.

In its sample, this clone was seen once. This sequence joins TRBV6-5 and TRBJ2-3; 11 nucleotides agree with TRBD2. V dropped 6 bases and J dropped 2; count of bases not matched to a gene: 4. Looked up from germline, CDR1 is MNHEY and CDR2 is SVGAGI. This CDR3 spans 15 amino acids. The CDR3 nucleotides read TGTGCCAGCAGCCGGACTAGCGGGTACACAGATACGCAGTATTTT. Amino acid sequence: CASSRTSGYTDTQYF.